Listed below are T cell receptor beta chains from one sample, sequenced in a study of T cell repertoires in cytomegalovirus infection. One entry per CDR3 protein, called by TCRdb with MiXCR from the reads. The repertoire has approximately 500,000 distinct CDR3 sequences, about 17% of them found once; the top ten carry 20% to 30%. Sequences were obtained from CD8+ T cells from PBMCs. The receptors come from a human donor in good health (CMV status not recorded). Some clones in this sample may be carry-over from other donors' samples. CDR3s include the opening cysteine and the closing phenylalanine or tryptophan.

j_call v_call cdr3_aa
TRBJ1-6 TRBV6-1 CASSPSRGGLGSPLHF
TRBJ2-7 TRBV7-3 CASSLDRGGSYEQYF
TRBJ2-5 TRBV20-1 CSASLPREQETQYF
TRBJ2-3 TRBV6-5 CASSFTGEADTQYF
TRBJ1-6 TRBV6-1 CASNEGTGGYNSPLHF
TRBJ2-1 TRBV6-8 CASSQDGQPYNEQFF
TRBJ1-1 TRBV3-1 CASRGVHHTEAFF
TRBJ2-1 TRBV27 CASGTGGRLNEQFF
TRBJ1-3 TRBV6-5 CASSYSTGNTIYF
TRBJ1-5 TRBV7-9 CASSPPDRGPYQPQHF
TRBJ1-2 TRBV12-3/TRBV12-4 CASSLQGAANYGYTF
TRBJ2-3 TRBV24-1 CATSAPKLAGGEDTQYF
TRBJ1-2 TRBV7-9 CASSLDTAGSTF
TRBJ1-2 TRBV27 CASSLVAGNYGYTF
TRBJ2-3 TRBV24-1 CATSDLGMADTQYF
TRBJ2-3 TRBV7-8 CASSLLGRLTDTQYF
TRBJ2-3 TRBV20-1 CSAREGWTGTTDTQYF
TRBJ2-3 TRBV14 CASSQTTDYDTQYF
TRBJ2-3 TRBV24-1 CATSDLEGGTDTQYF
TRBJ1-1 TRBV20-1 CSARTDGTEAFF
TRBJ2-3 TRBV7-6 CASSFLGRTDTQYF
TRBJ2-7 TRBV19 CASSFGLAGVTFYEQYF
TRBJ2-5 TRBV12-3/TRBV12-4 CASSLVAGVKKETQYF
TRBJ1-6 TRBV19 CASSWRTGNRDHGSPLHF
TRBJ2-1 TRBV4-2 CASSQERVRDIYNEQFF
TRBJ2-5 TRBV9 CASSLSRQVETQYF
TRBJ1-3 TRBV12-3/TRBV12-4 CASSFSAVSSGNTIYF